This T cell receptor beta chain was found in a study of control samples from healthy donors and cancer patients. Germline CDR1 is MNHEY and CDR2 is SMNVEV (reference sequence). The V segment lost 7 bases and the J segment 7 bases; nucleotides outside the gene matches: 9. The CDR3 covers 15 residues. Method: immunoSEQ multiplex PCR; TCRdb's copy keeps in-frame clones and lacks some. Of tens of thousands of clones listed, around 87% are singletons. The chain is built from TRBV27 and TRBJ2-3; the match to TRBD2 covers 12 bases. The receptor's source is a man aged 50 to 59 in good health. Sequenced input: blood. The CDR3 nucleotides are TGTGCCAGCACCCTTTTGACTAGCGGGAGAAATACGCAGTATTTT. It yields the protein CASTLLTSGRNTQYF.